This T cell receptor beta chain was captured by sequencing in a study of Ad26.COV2.S vaccination and SARS-CoV-2 variants (dated by TCRdb to about 2021). About the investigation overall: Vaccine-arm donors were drawn from COV1001, a multicentre, randomized, double-blind, placebo-controlled phase I-IIa trial of Ad26.COV2.S in healthy adults. Investigators did not know the trial group allocation while performing experiments and assessing outcomes. Ad26.COV2.S was administered intramuscularly at 5 x 10^10 or 1 x 10^11 viral particles, either as a single shot or as two shots given 56 days apart. The TCR-sequenced set comprised around 30 samples: approximately 20 Ad26.COV2.S vaccine recipients, 5 placebo recipients and 8 SARS-CoV-2 convalescent individuals. Participants in the trial were split at random into five groups of five each, receiving low-dose or high-dose Ad26.COV2.S once or twice, or else placebo on both occasions. TCRbeta repertoire sequencing served as the tool for gauging how specific and how broad the SARS-CoV-2-reactive T cell receptors were following Ad26.COV2.S vaccination.

The immunoSEQ Assay was used to sequence TCRbeta CDR3 regions. After extraction, genomic DNA underwent amplification by bias-controlled multiplex PCR, followed by high-throughput sequencing. The authors' pipeline ran thus. To quantify the absolute abundance of every unique TCRbeta CDR3 region, sequences were collapsed and filtered. T cell fraction was estimated by normalizing TCRbeta template counts to usable DNA, which was measured by amplifying reference genes present in all nucleated cells. Repertoire TCRs were annotated as SARS-CoV-2-specific when V gene, CDR3 amino acid sequence and J gene were exactly matched to a known reactive TCR set. The reference SARS-CoV-2 TCR set was obtained from MIRA and was filtered for enrichment in COVID-19-positive ImmuneCODE repertoires, whereby public or cross-reactive TCRs were removed. Using the MIRA antigens, annotated TCRs were further analysed by specific ORF or by position within an ORF. Breadth was defined as the number of annotated unique rearrangements divided by the total number of unique productive rearrangements, and depth was defined as the summed frequency of the annotated unique rearrangements. Two-sided Wilcoxon rank-sum tests were used to compare TCR breadth between groups. This immuneACCESS table, as held by TCRdb, lists in-frame sequences with V and J called but not all clones. Of the missing ones, under half trace to an unresolved V gene in checked studies; the others have no known cause. V, J and clone size derive from that table, while D and trimming were established from the DNA sequence. This sample is represented by 350,000 to 450,000 clones; over 80% of them were singletons. More than 1.5% of the sample comes from the top ten.

The paper's findings and limits, for the study overall: Comparing responses between vaccine doses or regimens was not something the study was powered to do. After vaccination, spike-specific CD8+ and CD4+ T cell responses were reported to show substantial breadth. It was noted by the authors that total T cell responses may have been underestimated by the TCR breadth and depth analyses. Ad26.COV2.S recipients had higher spike-specific TCR breadth than placebo recipients (P = 0.0014). Non-spike TCR breadth was comparable between vaccine and placebo recipients, consistent with the vaccine containing only spike.

As concerns this clone: The antigen it recognizes is unknown. Nothing much larger sits one base from this clone, and base qualities are not available.

The intended sense of this specimen's treatment or condition label: around 19 received Ad26.COV2.S at low or high dose, single or two shots; about 5 received placebo; per-sample allocation not given. For vaccine and placebo recipients, the sequenced repertoires came from samples collected on day 63 after the first injection. Cohort 1b enrolled about two dozen adults aged 18-55 years at a single site in Boston, USA, between 29 July and 7 August 2020. Ad26.COV2.S was a replication-incompetent adenovirus type 26 vector that expressed a prefusion-stabilized SARS-CoV-2 spike protein derived from the original Wuhan strain. For CDR1 and CDR2, the germline V gene lists SGHRS and YFSETQ. Taken from cysteine to phenylalanine, the CDR3 has 13 residues. Just the 39-base CDR3 DNA is kept, in frame starting at base 1. The junction shows trimming of 5 bases on V and 5 bases on J, plus 14 bases between the germline ends.

Specimen: peripheral blood, collected in a trial of Ad26.COV2.S vaccine versus placebo. The V and J genes are TRBV5-1 and TRBJ2-7; the best D guess is TRBD1, with 6 bases matching. The sequence was obtained from a person aged 18-65 years who received the Ad26.COV2.S COVID-19 vaccine or a placebo. Read as DNA, the sequence is TGCGCCAGCAGACCTCGGACAGCTCACGAGCAGTACTTC. This encodes CASRPRTAHEQYF.